This T cell receptor beta chain was observed in a study of T cells after yellow fever vaccination. Study-wide context: In the case of low-cell-number fractions, SMART-Seq v4 Ultra Low Input was used for preparation.

Broader study findings: In post-booster samples, most primary-vaccination clones reappeared (approximately 97% CD4, 88% CD8).

V was shortened by 0 bases and J by 2 bases, with 17 bases between the two germline ends. The CDR3 spans 17 residues. Germline V gives CDR1 LGHNA, CDR2 YNFKEQ. Of note for this clonotype: Its antigen is currently unknown.

TCRdb analysed the 5' RACE reads with MiXCR anew, one entry per CDR3 protein. Of just under 600,000 distinct CDR3 sequences in the sample, roughly 13% were seen once. This chain connects TRBV4-2 to TRBJ2-7; D uncertain. This sequence originates from a man aged 25 to 40 who received the YFV17D yellow fever vaccine. Source: PBMCs, taken on the day of the yellow fever booster vaccination. The CDR3 loop is CASSQDKKGSKTYEQYF. The CDR3 DNA reads as TGTGCCAGCAGCCAAGATAAGAAGGGCAGCAAGACCTACGAGCAGTACTTC.